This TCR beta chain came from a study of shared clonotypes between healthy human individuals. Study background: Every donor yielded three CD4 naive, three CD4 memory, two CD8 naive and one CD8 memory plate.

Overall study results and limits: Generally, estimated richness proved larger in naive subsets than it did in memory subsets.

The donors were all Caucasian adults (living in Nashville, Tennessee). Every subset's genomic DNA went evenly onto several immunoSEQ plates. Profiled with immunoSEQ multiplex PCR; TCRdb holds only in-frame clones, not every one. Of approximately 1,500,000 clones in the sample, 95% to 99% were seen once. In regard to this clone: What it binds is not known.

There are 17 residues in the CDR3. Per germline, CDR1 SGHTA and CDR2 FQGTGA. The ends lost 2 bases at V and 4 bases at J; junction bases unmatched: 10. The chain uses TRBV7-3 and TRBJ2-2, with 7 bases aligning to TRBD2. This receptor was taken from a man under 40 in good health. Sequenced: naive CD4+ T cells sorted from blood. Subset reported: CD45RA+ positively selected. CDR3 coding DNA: TGTGCCAGCAGCTTAGGCCCAACCGGGGGGAGCACCGGGGAGCTGTTTTTT. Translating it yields CASSLGPTGGSTGELFF.